Detailed here is one T cell receptor beta chain. Its antigen remains unidentified. One junction end does not reproduce the germline sequence, and a read error may be involved. The donors were healthy, HIV-negative adults with no recently reported acute infections or vaccinations. Every donor was a Caucasian adult residing in Nashville, Tennessee, USA. CD4+ T cells were enriched by magnetic negative selection; naive cells were then positively selected on CD45RA, and the negative fraction formed the memory subset. Blood was obtained by leukapheresis, after which PBMCs were separated by Ficoll-Histopaque density gradient centrifugation and cryopreserved in liquid nitrogen vapor phase. Analytical flow cytometry was used to check the purity and quantity of every magnetically sorted T cell population. Genomic DNA was isolated from every sorted fraction and measured by UV absorbance on a Nanodrop 2000c.

Using the deep immunoSEQ assay, multiplex PCR amplified TCR CDR3 regions from genomic DNA. Genomic DNA extracted from each cell subset was distributed evenly over all wells of several immunoSEQ 96-well plates, and each plate served as one replicate. For sorted subsets, around 200 ng genomic DNA, equal to approximately 30,000 T cell genomes, was loaded into each replicate PCR. The purified libraries were quantified using a Qubit 3.0 fluorometer, sized with a Bioanalyzer 2100, and then quantified again using the KAPA Library Quantification kit. A separate single-read 150-cycle Illumina NextSeq 550 flow cell was used to sequence each immunoSEQ 96-well plate. On the study's bioinformatics: Because only junctional sequences without quality scores were contained in the immunoSEQ output, filtering matching that applied to full-length reads could not be performed. To assign V/J genes and CDR3, sequences were annotated using PyIR, a Python wrapper for IgBLAST v1.9, with IMGT germline references. Reads were removed for weak V/J assignments (E-value above 1e-6), missing CDR3, stop codons, out-of-frame junctions, or ambiguous translated residues. V3J clonotypes were defined by identical inferred V gene, J gene, and CDR3 amino acid sequence. The percentage overlap between two repertoires was calculated by dividing the number of shared unique clonotypes by the size of the smaller repertoire. Richness of each repertoire was evaluated using RTK rarefaction, the Chao1 estimator, and Recon v2.1 estimates of unobserved clonotypes. OLGA was used to compute generation probabilities for all TCRbeta clonotypes that the gDNA method yielded from four donors. Entries here come from immuneACCESS through TCRdb and include only in-frame sequences with V and J called. Some clones fail to appear in such tables; in the studies checked, an unresolved V gene covers under half of the shortfall, and the cause of the remainder is unknown. D and trimming come from the DNA, and the V and J calls and clone size come from that table. The sample profile shows roughly 2 million clones; 85% to 95% of them were found once. In total, the top ten clones hold more than 0.1% of the sample.

These data are taken from a study of shared clonotypes between healthy human individuals (dated by TCRdb to the early 2020s). About the full investigation: A few men and a couple of women, aged 18 to 49 years, made up the cohort. For each donor, three plates each were used for CD4 naive and CD4 memory, two plates were used for CD8 naive, and one plate was used for CD8 memory. To estimate repertoire size and how much clonotypes are shared between individuals, the study performed deep sequencing of blood TCR repertoires from roughly five healthy adults. To increase sequencing depth and limit assay-specific biases, TCR repertoire library preparation and sequencing were carried out by different laboratories using diverse techniques. Leukapheresis yielded between about 0.94 and 8.9 billion PBMCs per donor. General study outcomes and caveats: Sampling was restricted to blood, and TCR repertoires in tissues likely differ from the TCR repertoires found in blood. Larger estimated clonotype richness was generally found for naive subsets than for memory subsets. Based on pairwise subsampling, the degree of clonotype sharing among donors was expected to be affected by sequencing depth. When a few donors were compared, the shared fraction of clonotypes was 5% to 6.5% for naive CD4, 3% to 4% for naive CD8, roughly 2.5% for memory CD4, and 0.35% to 0.5% for memory CD8. The genetic and exposure-history diversity represented was limited by the small number of donors. Compared with non-shared clonotypes, the clonotypes found in all four sorted-subset donors had higher generation probabilities. Incomplete sequencing was indicated by rarefaction of sorted-subset datasets, despite the large sequencing depth.

The sequenced material came from naive CD4+ T cells sorted from blood. The sample's cell subset or site label, decoded: CD45RA+ positively selected. The clonotype comes from a man younger than 35 in good health.

In nucleotides, the sequence is TGTGCCAGCAGTACCCTAGGGGAGTTCAGCTTC. This encodes CASSTLGEFSF. The sequence is built from TRBV27 and TRBJ2-7; the D segment might be TRBD1 or TRBD2, since each matches 5 bases. CDR1 is given as MNHEY and CDR2 as SMNVEV, both from the germline V gene (reference sequence). From its cysteine to its phenylalanine, the CDR3 spans 11 amino acids. The CDR3 DNA has 33 bases and is translated from base 1.